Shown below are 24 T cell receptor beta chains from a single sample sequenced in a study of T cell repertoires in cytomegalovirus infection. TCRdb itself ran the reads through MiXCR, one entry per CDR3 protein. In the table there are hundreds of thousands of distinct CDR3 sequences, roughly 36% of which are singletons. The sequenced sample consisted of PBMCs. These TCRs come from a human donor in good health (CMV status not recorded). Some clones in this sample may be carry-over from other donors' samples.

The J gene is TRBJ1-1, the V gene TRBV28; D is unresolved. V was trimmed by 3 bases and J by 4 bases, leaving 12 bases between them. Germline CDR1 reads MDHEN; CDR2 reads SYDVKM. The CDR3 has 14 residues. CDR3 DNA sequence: TGTGCCAGCAGTTTTCCCTCACGCGGCACTGAAGCTTTCTTT. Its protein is CASSFPSRGTEAFF.

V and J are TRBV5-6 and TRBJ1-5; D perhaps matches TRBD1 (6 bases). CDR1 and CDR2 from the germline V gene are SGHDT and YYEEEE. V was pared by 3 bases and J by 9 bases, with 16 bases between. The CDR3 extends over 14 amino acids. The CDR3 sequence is CASSSDRSSTPQHF. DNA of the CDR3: TGTGCCAGCAGCTCAGACAGGAGTTCAACGCCCCAGCATTTT.

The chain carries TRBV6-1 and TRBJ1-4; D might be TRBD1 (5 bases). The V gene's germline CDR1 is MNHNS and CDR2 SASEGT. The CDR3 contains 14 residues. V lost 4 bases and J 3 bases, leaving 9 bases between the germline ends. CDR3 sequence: CASSVRQPNEKLFF. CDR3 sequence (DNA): TGTGCCAGCAGTGTCCGACAGCCTAATGAAAAACTGTTTTTT.

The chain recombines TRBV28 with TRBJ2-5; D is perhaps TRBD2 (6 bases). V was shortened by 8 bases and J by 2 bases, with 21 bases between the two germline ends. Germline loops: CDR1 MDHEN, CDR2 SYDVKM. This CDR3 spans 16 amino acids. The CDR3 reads CASQVEGGVVQETQYF. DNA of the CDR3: TGTGCCAGCCAGGTAGAAGGAGGGGTTGTACAAGAGACCCAGTACTTC.

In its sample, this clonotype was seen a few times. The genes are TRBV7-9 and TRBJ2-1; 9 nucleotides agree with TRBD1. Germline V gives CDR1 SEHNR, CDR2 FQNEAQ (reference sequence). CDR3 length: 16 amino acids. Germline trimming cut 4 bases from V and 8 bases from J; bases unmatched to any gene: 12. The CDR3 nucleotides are TGTGCCAGCAGCTCCAGGCCAAACAGGGGGCGGCATGAGCAGTTCTTC. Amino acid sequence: CASSSRPNRGRHEQFF.

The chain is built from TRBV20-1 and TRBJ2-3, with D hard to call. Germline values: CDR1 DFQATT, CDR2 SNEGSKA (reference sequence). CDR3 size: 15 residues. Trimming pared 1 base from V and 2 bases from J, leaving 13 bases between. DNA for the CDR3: TGCAGTGCTAGAGCCCCGGACCGAGCCACAGATACGCAGTATTTT. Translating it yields CSARAPDRATDTQYF.

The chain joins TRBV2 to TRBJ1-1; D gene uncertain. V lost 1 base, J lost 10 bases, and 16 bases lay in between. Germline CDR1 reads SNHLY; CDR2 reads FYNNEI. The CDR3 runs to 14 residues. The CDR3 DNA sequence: TGTGCCAGCAGTGAAGGATTCGTTTCACGGGGAGCTTTCTTT. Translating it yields CASSEGFVSRGAFF.

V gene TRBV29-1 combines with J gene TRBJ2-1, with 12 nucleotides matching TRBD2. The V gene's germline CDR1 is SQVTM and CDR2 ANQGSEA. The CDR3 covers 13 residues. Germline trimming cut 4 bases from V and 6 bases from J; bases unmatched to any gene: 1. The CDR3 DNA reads TGCAGCGTTGGACTAGCGGGAGCCAATGAGCAGTTCTTC. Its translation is CSVGLAGANEQFF.

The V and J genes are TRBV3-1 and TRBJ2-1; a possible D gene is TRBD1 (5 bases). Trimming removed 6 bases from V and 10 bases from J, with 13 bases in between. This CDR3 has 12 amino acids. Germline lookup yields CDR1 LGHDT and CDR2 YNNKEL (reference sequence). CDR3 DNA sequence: TGTGCCAGCAGTCCCGTTTGGGGCGAGCAGTTCTTC. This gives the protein CASSPVWGEQFF.

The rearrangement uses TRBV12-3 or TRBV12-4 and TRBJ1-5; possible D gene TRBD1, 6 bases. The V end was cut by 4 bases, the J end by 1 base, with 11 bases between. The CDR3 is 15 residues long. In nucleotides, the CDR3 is TGTGCCAGCAGTTGGGGGGGGCGAAGCAATCAGCCCCAGCATTTT. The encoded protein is CASSWGGRSNQPQHF.

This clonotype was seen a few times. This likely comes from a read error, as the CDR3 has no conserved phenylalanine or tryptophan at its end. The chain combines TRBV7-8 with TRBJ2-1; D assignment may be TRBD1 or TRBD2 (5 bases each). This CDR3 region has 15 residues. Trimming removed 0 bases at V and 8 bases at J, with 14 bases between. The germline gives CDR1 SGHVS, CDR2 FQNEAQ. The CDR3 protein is CASSLAPGLLDEQFS. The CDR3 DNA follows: TGTGCCAGCAGCTTAGCGCCGGGGCTACTCGATGAGCAGTTCTCC.

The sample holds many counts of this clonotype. The CDR3 DNA sequence: TGTGCCAGCAGGTCGGTTCTGGCGAACATGATTATTGATCAGCCCCAGCATTTT. This gives the protein CASRSVLANMIIDQPQHF. This rearrangement joins TRBV6-1 to TRBJ1-5; no definite D call. Germline CDR1 and CDR2: MNHNS and SASEGT. This CDR3 spans 18 amino acids. V was clipped by 6 bases and J by 5 bases, with 26 bases between them.

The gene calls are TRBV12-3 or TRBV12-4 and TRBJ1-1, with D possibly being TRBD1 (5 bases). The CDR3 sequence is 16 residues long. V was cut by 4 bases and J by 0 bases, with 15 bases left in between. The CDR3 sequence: CASSSGPTRMNTEAFF. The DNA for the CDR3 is TGTGCCAGCAGTTCAGGGCCCACACGCATGAACACTGAAGCTTTCTTT.

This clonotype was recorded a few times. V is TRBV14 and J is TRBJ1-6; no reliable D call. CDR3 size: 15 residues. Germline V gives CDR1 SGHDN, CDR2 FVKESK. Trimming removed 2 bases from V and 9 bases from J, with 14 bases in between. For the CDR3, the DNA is TGTGCCAGCAGCCAAACGGGAGGGTCGAGTTCACCCCTCCACTTT. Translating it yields CASSQTGGSSSPLHF.

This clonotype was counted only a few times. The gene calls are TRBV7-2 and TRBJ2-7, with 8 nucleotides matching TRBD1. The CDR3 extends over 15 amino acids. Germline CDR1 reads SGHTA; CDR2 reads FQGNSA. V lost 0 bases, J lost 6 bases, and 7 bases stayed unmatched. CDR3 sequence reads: CASSLAGRGLSEQYF. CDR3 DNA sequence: TGTGCCAGCAGCTTAGCAGGCAGGGGGCTATCCGAGCAGTACTTC.

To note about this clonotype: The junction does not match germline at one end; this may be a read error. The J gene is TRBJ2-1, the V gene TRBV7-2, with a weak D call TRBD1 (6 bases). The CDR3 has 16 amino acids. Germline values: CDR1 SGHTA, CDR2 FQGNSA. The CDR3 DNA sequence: TGTGCCAGCAGCTTAGAGGCCGCCGGGACATGGCCTGAGCAGTTATTC. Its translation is CASSLEAAGTWPEQLF.

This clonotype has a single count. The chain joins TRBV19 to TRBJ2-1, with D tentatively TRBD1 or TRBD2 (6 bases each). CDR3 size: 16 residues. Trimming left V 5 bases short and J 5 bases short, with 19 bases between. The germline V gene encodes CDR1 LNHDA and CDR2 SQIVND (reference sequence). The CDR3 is CASSPVRGRGHNEQFF. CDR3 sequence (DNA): TGTGCCAGTAGTCCAGTTCGGGGCCGGGGGCACAATGAGCAGTTCTTC. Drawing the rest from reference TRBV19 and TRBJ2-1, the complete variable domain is DGGITQSPKYLFRKEGQNVTLSCEQNLNHDAMYWYRQDPGQGLRLIYYSQIVNDFQKGDIAEGYSVSREKKESFPLTVTSAQKNPTAFYLCASSPVRGRGHNEQFFGPGTRLTVL.

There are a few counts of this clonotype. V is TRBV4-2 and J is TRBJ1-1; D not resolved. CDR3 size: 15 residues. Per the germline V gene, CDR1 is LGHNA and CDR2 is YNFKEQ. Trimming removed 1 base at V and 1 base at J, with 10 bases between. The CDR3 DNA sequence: TGTGCCAGCAGCCAAGTAGTAAATCCGAACACTGAAGCTTTCTTT. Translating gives CASSQVVNPNTEAFF.

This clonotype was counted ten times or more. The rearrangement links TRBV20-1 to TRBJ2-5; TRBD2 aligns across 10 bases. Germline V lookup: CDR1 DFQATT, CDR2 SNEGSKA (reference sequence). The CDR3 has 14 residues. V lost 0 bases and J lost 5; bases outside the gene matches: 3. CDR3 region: CSAREIAGGETQYF. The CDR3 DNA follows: TGCAGTGCTAGAGAGATAGCGGGAGGCGAGACCCAGTACTTC.

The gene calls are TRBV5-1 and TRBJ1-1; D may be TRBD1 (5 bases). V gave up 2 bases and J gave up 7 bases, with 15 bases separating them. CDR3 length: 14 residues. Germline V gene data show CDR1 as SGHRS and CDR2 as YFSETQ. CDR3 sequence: CASSFRGEQNEAFF. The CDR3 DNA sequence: TGCGCCAGCAGCTTTCGGGGCGAACAAAATGAAGCTTTCTTT. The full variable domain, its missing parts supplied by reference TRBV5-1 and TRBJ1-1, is KAGVTQTPRYLIKTRGQQVTLSCSPISGHRSVSWYQQTPGQGLQFLFEYFSETQRNKGNFPGRFSGRQFSNSRSEMNVSTLELGDSALYLCASSFRGEQNEAFFGQGTRLTVV.

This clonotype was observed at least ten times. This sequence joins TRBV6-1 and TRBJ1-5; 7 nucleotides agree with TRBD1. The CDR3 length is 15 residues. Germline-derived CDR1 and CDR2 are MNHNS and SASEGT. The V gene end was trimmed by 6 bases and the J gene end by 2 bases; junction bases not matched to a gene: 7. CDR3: CASRGSGQGNQPQHF. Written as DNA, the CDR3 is TGTGCCAGCAGAGGGAGCGGACAGGGCAATCAGCCCCAGCATTTT.

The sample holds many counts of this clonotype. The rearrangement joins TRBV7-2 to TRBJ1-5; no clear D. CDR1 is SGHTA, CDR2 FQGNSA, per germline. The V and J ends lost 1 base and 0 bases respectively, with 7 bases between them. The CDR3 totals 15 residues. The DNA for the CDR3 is TGTGCCAGCAGCTTAGTGGGGTATAGCAATCAGCCCCAGCATTTT. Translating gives CASSLVGYSNQPQHF.

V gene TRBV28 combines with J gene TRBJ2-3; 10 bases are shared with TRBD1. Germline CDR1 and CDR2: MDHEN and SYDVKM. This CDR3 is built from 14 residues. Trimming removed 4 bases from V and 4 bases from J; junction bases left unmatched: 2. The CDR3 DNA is TGTGCCAGCAGTTGGGACAGGGGCGCAGATACGCAGTATTTT. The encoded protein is CASSWDRGADTQYF.

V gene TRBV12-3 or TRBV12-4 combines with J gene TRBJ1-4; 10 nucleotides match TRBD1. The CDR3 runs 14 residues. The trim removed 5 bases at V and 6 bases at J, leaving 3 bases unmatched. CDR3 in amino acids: CASSTGQGDEKLFF. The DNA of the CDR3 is TGTGCCAGCAGTACAGGACAGGGGGATGAAAAACTGTTTTTT.